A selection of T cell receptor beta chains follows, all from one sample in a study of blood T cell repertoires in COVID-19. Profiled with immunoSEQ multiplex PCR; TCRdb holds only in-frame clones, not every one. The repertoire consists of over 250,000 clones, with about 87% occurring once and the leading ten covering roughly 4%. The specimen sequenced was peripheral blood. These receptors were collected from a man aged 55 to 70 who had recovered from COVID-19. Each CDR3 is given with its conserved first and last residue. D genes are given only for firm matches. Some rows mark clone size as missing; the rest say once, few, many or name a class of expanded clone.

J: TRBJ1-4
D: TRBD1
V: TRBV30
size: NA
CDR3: CAWSQGGQPNEKLFF
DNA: TGTGCCTGGTCCCAAGGGGGACAGCCGAATGAAAAACTGTTTTTT

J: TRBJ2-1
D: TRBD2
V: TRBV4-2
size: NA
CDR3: CASSLERGNEQFF
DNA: TGTGCCAGCAGCCTAGAGCGGGGGAATGAGCAGTTCTTC

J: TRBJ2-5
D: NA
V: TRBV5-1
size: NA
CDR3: CASSAGSVETQYF
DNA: TGCGCCAGCAGCGCGGGGTCCGTCGAGACCCAGTACTTC

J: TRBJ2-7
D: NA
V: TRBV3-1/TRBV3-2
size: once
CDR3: CASTRTGGGSYEQYF
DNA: TGTGCCAGCACCCGAACAGGGGGGGGATCCTACGAGCAGTACTTC

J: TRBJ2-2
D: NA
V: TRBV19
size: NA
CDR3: CASSSQATGELFF
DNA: TGTGCCAGTAGTTCACAGGCTACCGGGGAGCTGTTTTTT

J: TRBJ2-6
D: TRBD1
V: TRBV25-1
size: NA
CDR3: CASSEQGGSPGANVLTF
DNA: TGTGCCAGCAGTGAACAAGGGGGCTCCCCTGGGGCCAACGTCCTGACTTTC

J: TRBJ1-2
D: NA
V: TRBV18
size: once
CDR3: CASSPQSTQGSYGYTF
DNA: TGTGCCAGCTCACCACAGTCTACCCAGGGGAGCTATGGCTACACCTTC

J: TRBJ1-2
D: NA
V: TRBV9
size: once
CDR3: CASSADRHTNYGYTF
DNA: TGTGCCAGCAGCGCTGATCGACATACAAACTATGGCTACACCTTC

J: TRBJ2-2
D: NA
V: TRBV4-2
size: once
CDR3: CASSQPPGNTGELFF
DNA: TGTGCCAGCAGCCAACCACCGGGAAACACCGGGGAGCTGTTTTTT

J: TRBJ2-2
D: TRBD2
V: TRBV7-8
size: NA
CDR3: CASSLATSGGAGTGELFF
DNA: TGTGCCAGCAGCTTAGCGACTAGCGGGGGGGCCGGCACCGGGGAGCTGTTTTTT

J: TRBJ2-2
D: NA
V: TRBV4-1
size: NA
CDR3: CASSQGAPGELFF
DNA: TGCGCCAGCAGCCAAGGGGCGCCCGGGGAGCTGTTTTTT

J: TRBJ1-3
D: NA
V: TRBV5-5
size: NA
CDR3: CASSLAALVTADSGNTIYF
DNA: TGTGCCAGCAGCTTGGCTGCTCTGGTGACTGCCGACTCTGGAAACACCATATATTTT

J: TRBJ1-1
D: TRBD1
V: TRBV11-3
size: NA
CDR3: CASSLDVGGEAFF
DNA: TGTGCCAGCAGCTTAGATGTAGGGGGCGAGGCTTTCTTT

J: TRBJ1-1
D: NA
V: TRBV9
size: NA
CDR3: CASSVATANTEAFF
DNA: TGTGCCAGCAGCGTAGCTACCGCGAACACTGAAGCTTTCTTT

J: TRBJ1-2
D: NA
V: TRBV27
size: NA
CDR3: CASSLKALPGNYGYTF
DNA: TGTGCCAGCAGTTTAAAAGCCCTCCCAGGGAACTATGGCTACACCTTC

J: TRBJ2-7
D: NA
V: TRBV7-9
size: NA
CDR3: CASSSQDRASYEQYF
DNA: TGTGCCAGCAGCTCTCAAGACAGAGCCTCCTACGAGCAGTACTTC

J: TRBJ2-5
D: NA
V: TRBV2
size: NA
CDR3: CATSQETQYF
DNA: TGTGCCACCTCTCAAGAGACCCAGTACTTC

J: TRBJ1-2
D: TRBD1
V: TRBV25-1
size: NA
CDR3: CASSDQAGGLPYGYTF
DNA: TGTGCCAGCAGTGACCAGGCAGGGGGTCTTCCTTATGGCTACACCTTC

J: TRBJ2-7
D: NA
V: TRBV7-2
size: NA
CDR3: CASSPGQFFSYEQYF
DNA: TGTGCCAGCAGCCCCGGACAGTTTTTCTCCTACGAGCAGTACTTC

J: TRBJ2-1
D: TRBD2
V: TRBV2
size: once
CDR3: CASISGLTSGNEQFF
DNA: TGTGCCAGCATTTCGGGACTAACGTCGGGTAATGAGCAGTTCTTC

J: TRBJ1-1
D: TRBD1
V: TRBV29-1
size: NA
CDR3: CSVEAGLLRGLVDTEAFF
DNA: TGCAGCGTTGAAGCCGGCTTGTTGAGGGGGCTGGTTGACACTGAAGCTTTCTTT

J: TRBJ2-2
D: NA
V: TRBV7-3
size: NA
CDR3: CASSSRPFLEVGELFF
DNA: TGTGCCAGCAGCTCACGGCCGTTCCTAGAGGTCGGGGAGCTGTTTTTT

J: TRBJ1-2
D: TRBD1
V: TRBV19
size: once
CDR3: CASSMGTGGRVYGYTF
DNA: TGTGCCAGTAGTATGGGGACAGGGGGCAGGGTCTATGGCTACACCTTC

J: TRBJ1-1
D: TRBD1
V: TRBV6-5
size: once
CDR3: CASSYRSGGTEAFF
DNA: TGTGCCAGCAGTTACAGGTCAGGGGGCACTGAAGCTTTCTTT

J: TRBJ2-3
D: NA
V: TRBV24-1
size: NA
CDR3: CATSDLIGQGRITDTQYF
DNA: TGTGCCACCAGTGATTTGATTGGCCAGGGTCGAATCACAGATACGCAGTATTTT

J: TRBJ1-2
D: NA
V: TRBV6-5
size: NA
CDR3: CASSYSTQGRSGYTF
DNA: TGTGCCAGCAGTTACTCGACGCAGGGAAGGAGTGGCTACACCTTC

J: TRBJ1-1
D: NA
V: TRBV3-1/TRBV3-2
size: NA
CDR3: CASSLGHGNTEAFF
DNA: TGTGCCAGCAGCCTGGGACACGGCAACACTGAAGCTTTCTTT

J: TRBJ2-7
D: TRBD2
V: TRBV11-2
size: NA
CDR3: CASSRPSGGIQYEQYF
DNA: TGTGCCAGCAGTCGTCCTTCGGGGGGAATTCAATACGAGCAGTACTTC

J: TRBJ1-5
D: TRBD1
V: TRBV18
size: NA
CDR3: CASSPPQGKGNQPQHF
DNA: TGTGCCAGCTCACCCCCACAGGGGAAGGGCAATCAGCCCCAGCATTTT

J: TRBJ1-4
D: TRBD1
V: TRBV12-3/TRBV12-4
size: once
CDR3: CATSTGWESGLFF
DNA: TGTGCCACCTCGACAGGGTGGGAATCAGGGCTGTTTTTT

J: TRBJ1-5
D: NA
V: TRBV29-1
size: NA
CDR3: CSVGGGLSNQPQHF
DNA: TGCAGCGTCGGGGGGGGTCTTAGCAATCAGCCCCAGCATTTT

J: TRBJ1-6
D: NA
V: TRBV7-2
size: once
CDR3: CASSLRGGYSPLHF
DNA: TGTGCCAGCAGCTTACGGGGGGGCTATTCACCCCTCCACTTT

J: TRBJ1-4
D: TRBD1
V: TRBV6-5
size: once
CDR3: CASSQLPTGLEKLFF
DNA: TGTGCCAGCAGTCAACTTCCGACAGGGCTTGAAAAACTGTTTTTT

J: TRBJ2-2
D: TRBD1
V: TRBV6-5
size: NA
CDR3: CASRDRGNAGELFF
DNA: TGTGCCAGCAGGGACAGGGGTAATGCCGGGGAGCTGTTTTTT

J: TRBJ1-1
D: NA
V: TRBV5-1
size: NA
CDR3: CASSWQAGANTEAFF
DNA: TGCGCCAGCAGCTGGCAGGCAGGGGCGAACACTGAAGCTTTCTTT

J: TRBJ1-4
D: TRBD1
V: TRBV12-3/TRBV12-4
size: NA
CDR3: CASRQGAQEKLFF
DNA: TGTGCCAGCAGACAGGGGGCGCAGGAAAAACTGTTTTTT

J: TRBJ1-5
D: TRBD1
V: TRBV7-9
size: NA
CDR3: CASSFGTGLYQPQHF
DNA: TGTGCCAGCAGCTTCGGGACAGGGCTTTATCAGCCCCAGCATTTT

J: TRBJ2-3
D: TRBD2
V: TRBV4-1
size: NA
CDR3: CASSPTGGGTRDTQYF
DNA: TGCGCCAGCAGCCCAACAGGCGGGGGGACGAGGGATACGCAGTATTTT

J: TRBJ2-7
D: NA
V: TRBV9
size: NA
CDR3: CASSVDAGLSYEQYF
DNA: TGTGCCAGCAGCGTAGATGCGGGGCTCTCCTACGAGCAGTACTTC

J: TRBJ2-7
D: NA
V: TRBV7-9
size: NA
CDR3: CASSSPTDPSWGGEQYF
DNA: TGTGCCAGCAGCTCTCCTACGGACCCCTCCTGGGGCGGCGAGCAGTACTTC

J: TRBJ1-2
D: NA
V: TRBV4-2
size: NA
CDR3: CASSQDRGGGYTF
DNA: TGTGCCAGCAGCCAAGATCGGGGTGGGGGCTACACCTTC

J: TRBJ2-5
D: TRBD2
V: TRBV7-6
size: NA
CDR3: CASSLDGTSGETQYF
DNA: TGTGCCAGCAGCTTAGACGGGACTAGCGGGGAGACCCAGTACTTC

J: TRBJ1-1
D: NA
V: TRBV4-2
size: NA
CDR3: CASSQDHGGHTEAFF
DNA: TGTGCCAGCAGCCAAGATCACGGGGGGCACACTGAAGCTTTCTTT

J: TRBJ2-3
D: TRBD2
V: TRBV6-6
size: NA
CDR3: CASARIAGGTDTQYF
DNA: TGTGCCAGCGCCCGAATAGCGGGGGGGACAGATACGCAGTATTTT

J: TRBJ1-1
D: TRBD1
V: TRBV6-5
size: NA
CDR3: CASGIYSGQVEEAFF
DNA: TGTGCCAGCGGAATTTACTCCGGACAGGTTGAAGAAGCTTTCTTT

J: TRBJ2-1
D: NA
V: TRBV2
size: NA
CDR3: CASSVAVSSYNEQFF
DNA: TGTGCCAGCAGCGTAGCGGTAAGCTCCTACAATGAGCAGTTCTTC

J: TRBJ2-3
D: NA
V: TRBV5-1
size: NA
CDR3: CASSPALGPTDTQYF
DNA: TGCGCCAGCAGCCCGGCCCTGGGGCCGACAGATACGCAGTATTTT

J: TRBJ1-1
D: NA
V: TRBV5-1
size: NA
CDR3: CASSLALGPNTEAFF
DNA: TGCGCCAGCAGCTTGGCTCTGGGGCCAAACACTGAAGCTTTCTTT

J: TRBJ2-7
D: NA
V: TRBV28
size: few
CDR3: CASSLLSGGQGGQQYF
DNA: TGTGCCAGCAGTTTATTGTCAGGGGGTCAGGGAGGCCAGCAGTACTTC

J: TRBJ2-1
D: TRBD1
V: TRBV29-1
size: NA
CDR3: CSVSGTGRHEQFF
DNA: TGCAGCGTCTCCGGGACAGGGAGGCATGAGCAGTTCTTC

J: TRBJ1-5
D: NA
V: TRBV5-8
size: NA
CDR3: CASSPTNQPQHF
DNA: TGTGCCAGCAGCCCAACAAATCAGCCCCAGCATTTT

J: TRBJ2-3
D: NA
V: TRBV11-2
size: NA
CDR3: CASSLGAGKNTQYF
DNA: TGTGCCAGCAGCTTAGGAGCCGGGAAGAATACGCAGTATTTT

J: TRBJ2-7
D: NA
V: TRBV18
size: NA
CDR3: CASSPPSAGAYEQYF
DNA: TGTGCCAGCTCACCACCGTCGGCAGGGGCGTACGAGCAGTACTTC

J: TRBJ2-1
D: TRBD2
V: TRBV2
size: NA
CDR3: CASRLAGGDNEQFF
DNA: TGTGCCAGCCGGCTAGCGGGGGGGGACAATGAGCAGTTCTTC

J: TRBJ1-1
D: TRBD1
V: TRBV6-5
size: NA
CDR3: CASRQGARTEAFF
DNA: TGTGCCAGCAGGCAGGGGGCGCGAACTGAAGCTTTCTTT

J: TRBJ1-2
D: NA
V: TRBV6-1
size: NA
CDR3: CASSEAVGRGYTF
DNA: TGTGCCAGCAGTGAAGCGGTGGGGCGCGGCTACACCTTC

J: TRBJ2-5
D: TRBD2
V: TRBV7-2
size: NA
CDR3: CASSLYYGGALETQYF
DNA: TGTGCCAGCAGCTTATACTACGGGGGGGCACTTGAGACCCAGTACTTC